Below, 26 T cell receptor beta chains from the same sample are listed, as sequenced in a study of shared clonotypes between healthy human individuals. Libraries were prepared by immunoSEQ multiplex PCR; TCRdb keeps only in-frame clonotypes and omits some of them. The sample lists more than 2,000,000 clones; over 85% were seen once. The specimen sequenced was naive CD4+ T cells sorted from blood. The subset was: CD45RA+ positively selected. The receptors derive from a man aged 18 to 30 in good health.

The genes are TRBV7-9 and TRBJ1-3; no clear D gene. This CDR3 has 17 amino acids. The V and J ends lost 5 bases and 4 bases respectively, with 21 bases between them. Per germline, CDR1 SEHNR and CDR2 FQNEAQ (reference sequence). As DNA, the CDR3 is TGTGCCAGCAGCCTCATCCCTTTAACCCGCTCGGGAAACACCATATATTTT. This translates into CASSLIPLTRSGNTIYF.

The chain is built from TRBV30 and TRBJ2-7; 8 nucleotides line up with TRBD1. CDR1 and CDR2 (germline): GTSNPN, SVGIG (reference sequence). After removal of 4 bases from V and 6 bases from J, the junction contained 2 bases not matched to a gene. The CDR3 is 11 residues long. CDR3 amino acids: CAWKTGAEQYF. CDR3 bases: TGTGCCTGGAAGACAGGGGCCGAGCAGTACTTC. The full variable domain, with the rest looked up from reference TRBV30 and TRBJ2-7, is SQTIHQWPATLVQPVGSPLSLECTVEGTSNPNLYWYRQAAGRGLQLLFYSVGIGQISSEVPQNLSASRPQDRQFILSSKKLLLSDSGFYLCAWKTGAEQYFGPGTRLTVT.

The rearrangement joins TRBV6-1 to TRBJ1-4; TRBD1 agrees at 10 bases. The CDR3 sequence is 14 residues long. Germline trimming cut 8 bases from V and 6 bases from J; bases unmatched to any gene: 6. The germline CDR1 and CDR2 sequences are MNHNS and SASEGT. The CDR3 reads CASADRGQDEKLFF. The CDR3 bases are TGTGCCAGCGCTGACAGGGGGCAGGATGAAAAACTGTTTTTT.

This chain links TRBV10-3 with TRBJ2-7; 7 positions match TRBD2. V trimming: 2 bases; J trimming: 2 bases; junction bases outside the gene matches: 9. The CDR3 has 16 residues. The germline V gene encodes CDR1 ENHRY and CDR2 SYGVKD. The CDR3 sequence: CAISEGPRESPYEQYF. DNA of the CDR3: TGTGCCATCAGTGAGGGCCCGCGGGAGTCTCCCTACGAGCAGTACTTC.

CDR3 in amino acids: CASSSLMDGGELFF. In nucleotides, the CDR3 is TGTGCCAGCAGTTCATTAATGGATGGCGGGGAGCTGTTTTTT. The V call is TRBV28, the J call TRBJ2-2; D remains unclear. This CDR3 comprises 14 residues. Trimming took off 4 bases at V and 7 bases at J, with 13 bases between the two ends. The germline CDR1 and CDR2 sequences are MDHEN and SYDVKM.

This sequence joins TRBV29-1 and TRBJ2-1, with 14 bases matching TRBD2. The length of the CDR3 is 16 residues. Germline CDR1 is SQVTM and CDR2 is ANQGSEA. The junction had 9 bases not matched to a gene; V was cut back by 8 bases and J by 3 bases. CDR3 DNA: TGCAGCACCGTGAAGGGACTAGCGGGAGTCTACAATGAGCAGTTCTTC. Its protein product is CSTVKGLAGVYNEQFF.

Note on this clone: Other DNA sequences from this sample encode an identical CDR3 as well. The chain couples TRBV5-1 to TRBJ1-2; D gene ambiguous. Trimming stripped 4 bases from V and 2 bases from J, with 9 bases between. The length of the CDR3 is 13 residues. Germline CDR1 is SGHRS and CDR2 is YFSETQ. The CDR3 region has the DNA TGCGCCAGCAGCCCTGACGGGAACTATGGCTACACCTTC. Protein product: CASSPDGNYGYTF.

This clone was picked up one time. The CDR3, as DNA: TGTGCCAGCAGCTTAGTAGCAGGGCGGGAAAACATTCAGTACTTC. Residues: CASSLVAGRENIQYF. The rearrangement uses TRBV7-2 and TRBJ2-4; either TRBD1 or TRBD2 may supply D (5 bases each). The CDR3 spans 15 residues. V lost 1 base to trimming and J lost 5 bases, with 12 bases between them. Germline CDR1 SGHTA, CDR2 FQGNSA.

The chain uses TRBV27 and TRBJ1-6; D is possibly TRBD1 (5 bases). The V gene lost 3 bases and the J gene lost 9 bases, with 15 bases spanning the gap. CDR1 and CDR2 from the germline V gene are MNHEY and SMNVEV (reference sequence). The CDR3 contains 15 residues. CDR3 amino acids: CASSFARDQGSPLHF. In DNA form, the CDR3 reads TGTGCCAGCAGTTTCGCCAGGGACCAGGGTTCACCCCTCCACTTT.

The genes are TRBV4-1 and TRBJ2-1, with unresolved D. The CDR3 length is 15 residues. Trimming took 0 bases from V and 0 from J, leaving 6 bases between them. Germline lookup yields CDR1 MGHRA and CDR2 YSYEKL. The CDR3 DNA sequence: TGCGCCAGCAGCCAAGATCACAGCTCCTACAATGAGCAGTTCTTC. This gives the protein CASSQDHSSYNEQFF.

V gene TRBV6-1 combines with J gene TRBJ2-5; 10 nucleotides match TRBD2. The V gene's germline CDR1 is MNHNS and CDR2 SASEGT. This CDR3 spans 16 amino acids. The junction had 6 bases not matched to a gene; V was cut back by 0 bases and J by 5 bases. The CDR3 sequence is CASSEAAAGGWETQYF. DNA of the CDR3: TGTGCCAGCAGTGAAGCGGCAGCGGGGGGGTGGGAGACCCAGTACTTC.

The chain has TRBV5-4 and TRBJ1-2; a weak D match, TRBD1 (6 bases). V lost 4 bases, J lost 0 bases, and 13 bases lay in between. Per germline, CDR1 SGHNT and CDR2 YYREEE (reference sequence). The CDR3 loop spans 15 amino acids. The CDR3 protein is CASSPGGRSNYGYTF. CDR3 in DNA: TGTGCCAGCAGCCCGGGGGGGCGGTCTAACTATGGCTACACCTTC.

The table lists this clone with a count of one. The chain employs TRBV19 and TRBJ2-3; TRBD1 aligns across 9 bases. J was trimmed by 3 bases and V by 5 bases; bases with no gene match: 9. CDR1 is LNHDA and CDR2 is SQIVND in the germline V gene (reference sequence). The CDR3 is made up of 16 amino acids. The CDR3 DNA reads TGTGCCAGTAGTGAAGTAGGGACAGGGTATACAGATACGCAGTATTTT. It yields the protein CASSEVGTGYTDTQYF. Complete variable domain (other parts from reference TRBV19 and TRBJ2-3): DGGITQSPKYLFRKEGQNVTLSCEQNLNHDAMYWYRQDPGQGLRLIYYSQIVNDFQKGDIAEGYSVSREKKESFPLTVTSAQKNPTAFYLCASSEVGTGYTDTQYFGPGTRLTVL.

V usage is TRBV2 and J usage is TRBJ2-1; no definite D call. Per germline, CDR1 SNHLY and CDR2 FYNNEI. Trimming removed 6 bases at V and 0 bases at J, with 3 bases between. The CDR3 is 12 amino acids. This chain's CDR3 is CASRISYNEQFF. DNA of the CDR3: TGTGCCAGCAGAATCTCCTACAATGAGCAGTTCTTC.

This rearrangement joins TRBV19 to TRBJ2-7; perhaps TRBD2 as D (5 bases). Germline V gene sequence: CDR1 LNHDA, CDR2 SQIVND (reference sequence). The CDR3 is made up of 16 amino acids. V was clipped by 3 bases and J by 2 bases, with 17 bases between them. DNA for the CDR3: TGTGCCAGTAGTATCGGGGTAAGGGTACTCGCCTACGAGCAGTACTTC. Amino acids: CASSIGVRVLAYEQYF.

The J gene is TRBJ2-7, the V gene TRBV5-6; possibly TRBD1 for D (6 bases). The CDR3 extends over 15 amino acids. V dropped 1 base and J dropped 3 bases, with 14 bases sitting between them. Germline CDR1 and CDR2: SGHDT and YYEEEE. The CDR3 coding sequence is TGTGCCAGCAGCTTGTTCTTCAGGGGTTTCTACGAGCAGTACTTC. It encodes CASSLFFRGFYEQYF.

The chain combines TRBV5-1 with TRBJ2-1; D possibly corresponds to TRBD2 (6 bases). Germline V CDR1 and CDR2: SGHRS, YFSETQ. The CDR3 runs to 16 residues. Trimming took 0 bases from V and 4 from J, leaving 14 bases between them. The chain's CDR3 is CASSLELGSRYNEQFF. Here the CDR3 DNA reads TGCGCCAGCAGCTTGGAGCTCGGGAGTAGATACAATGAGCAGTTCTTC.

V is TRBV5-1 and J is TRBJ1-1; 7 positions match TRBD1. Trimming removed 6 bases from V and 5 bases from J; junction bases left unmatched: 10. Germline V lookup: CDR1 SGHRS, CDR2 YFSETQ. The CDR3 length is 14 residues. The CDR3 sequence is CASMLTGVGTEAFF. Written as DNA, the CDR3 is TGCGCCAGCATGCTAACAGGGGTGGGGACTGAAGCTTTCTTT.

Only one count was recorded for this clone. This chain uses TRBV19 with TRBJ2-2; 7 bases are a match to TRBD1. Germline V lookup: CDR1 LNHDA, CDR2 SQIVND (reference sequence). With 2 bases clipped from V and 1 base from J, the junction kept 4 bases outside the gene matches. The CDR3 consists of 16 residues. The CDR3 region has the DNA TGTGCCAGTAGTATAACAGGGGTTTTGAACACCGGGGAGCTGTTTTTT. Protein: CASSITGVLNTGELFF.

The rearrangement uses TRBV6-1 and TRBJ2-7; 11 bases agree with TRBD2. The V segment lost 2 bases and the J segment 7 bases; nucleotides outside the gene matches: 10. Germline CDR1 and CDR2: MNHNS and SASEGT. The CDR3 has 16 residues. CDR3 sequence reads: CASSETGASGGTEQYF. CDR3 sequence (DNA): TGTGCCAGCAGTGAAACGGGGGCTAGCGGGGGGACTGAGCAGTACTTC.

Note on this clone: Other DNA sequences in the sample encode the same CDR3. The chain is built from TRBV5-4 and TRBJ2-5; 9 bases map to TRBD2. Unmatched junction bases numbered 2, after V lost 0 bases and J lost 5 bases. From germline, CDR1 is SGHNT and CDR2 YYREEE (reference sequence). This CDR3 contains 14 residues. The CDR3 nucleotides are TGTGCCAGCAGCTTGGGCGGGGGGGAGGAGACCCAGTACTTC. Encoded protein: CASSLGGGEETQYF. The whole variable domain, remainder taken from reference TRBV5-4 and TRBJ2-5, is ETGVTQSPTHLIKTRGQQVTLRCSSQSGHNTVSWYQQALGQGPQFIFQYYREEENGRGNFPPRFSGLQFPNYSSELNVNALELDDSALYLCASSLGGGEETQYFGPGTRLLVL.

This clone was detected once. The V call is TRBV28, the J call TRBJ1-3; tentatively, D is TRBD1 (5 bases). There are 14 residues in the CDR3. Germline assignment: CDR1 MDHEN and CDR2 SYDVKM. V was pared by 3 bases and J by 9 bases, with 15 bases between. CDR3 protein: CASSLGQDTGTIYF. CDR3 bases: TGTGCCAGCAGTTTGGGGCAGGACACAGGCACCATATATTTT.

CDR3 region: CASSLEPRSPLHF. In DNA form, the CDR3 reads TGTGCCAGCAGTCTGGAACCGAGGTCACCCCTCCACTTT. The chain joins TRBV5-5 to TRBJ1-6; D uncertain. The germline CDR1 and CDR2 sequences are SGHKS and YYEKEE (reference sequence). Deletions cut 5 bases from V and 10 bases from J, with 13 bases between. There are 13 residues in the CDR3.

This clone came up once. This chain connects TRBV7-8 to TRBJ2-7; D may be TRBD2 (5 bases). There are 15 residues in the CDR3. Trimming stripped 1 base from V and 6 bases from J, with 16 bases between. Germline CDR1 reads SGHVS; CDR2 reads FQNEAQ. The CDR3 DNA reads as TGTGCCAGCAGCTTAGATGGTTCGCCGGGGTTCGAGCAGTACTTC. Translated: CASSLDGSPGFEQYF.

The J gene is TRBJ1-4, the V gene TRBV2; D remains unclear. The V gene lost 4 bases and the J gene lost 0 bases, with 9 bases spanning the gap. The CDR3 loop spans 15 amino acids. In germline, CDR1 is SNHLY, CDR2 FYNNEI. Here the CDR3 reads CASSGEETTNEKLFF. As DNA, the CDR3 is TGTGCCAGCAGTGGAGAGGAGACAACTAATGAAAAACTGTTTTTT.

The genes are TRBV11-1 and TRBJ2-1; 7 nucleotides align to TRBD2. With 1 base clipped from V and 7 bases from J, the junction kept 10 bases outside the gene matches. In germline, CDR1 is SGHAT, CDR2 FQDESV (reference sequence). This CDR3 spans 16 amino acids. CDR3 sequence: CASSLGTSEWSNEQFF. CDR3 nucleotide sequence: TGTGCCAGCAGCTTAGGAACTAGCGAGTGGTCAAATGAGCAGTTCTTC. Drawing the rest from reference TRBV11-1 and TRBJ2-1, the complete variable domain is EAEVAQSPRYKITEKSQAVAFWCDPISGHATLYWYRQILGQGPELLVQFQDESVVDDSQLPKDRFSAERLKGVDSTLKIQPAELGDSAMYLCASSLGTSEWSNEQFFGPGTRLTVL.